These 14 T cell receptor beta chains came from one sample sequenced in a study of blood T cells in healthy people across ages. Through a sample-barcoded 5' primer and a J-beta primer mix, a second PCR was run for roughly 6 to 11 cycles. One entry per CDR3 protein results from TCRdb running MiXCR on the 5' RACE reads. The sample lists 1.4 million or so distinct CDR3 sequences; under 55% were seen once. Sequenced sample: blood. All receptors derive from a woman aged 18-30 years in good health.

This clonotype has a handful of counts. The chain joins TRBV6-2 or TRBV6-3 to TRBJ2-7; no reliable D call. V lost 3 bases to trimming and J lost 6 bases, with 12 bases between them. The CDR3 extends over 13 amino acids. Germline V gene sequence: CDR1 MNHEY, CDR2 SVGEGT. The CDR3 DNA sequence: TGTGCCAGCAGTTATTCGTTGACGGCCGAGCAGTACTTC. Translation: CASSYSLTAEQYF.

V usage is TRBV7-6 and J usage is TRBJ2-5; D call uncertain. Between the trimmed V and J ends, which lost 8 bases and 2 bases, there was a span of 12 bases. There are 13 residues in the CDR3. Germline V gene lookup returns CDR1 SGHVS and CDR2 FNYEAQ. CDR3 amino acids: CASEGTPQETQYF. The CDR3 DNA reads TGTGCCAGCGAAGGAACTCCTCAAGAGACCCAGTACTTC.

This clonotype was observed at least ten times. The chain recombines TRBV29-1 with TRBJ2-7; D is ambiguous. The CDR3 sequence is 15 residues long. Trimming took 6 bases from V and 1 from J, leaving 19 bases between them. Per germline, CDR1 SQVTM and CDR2 ANQGSEA. The CDR3 here is CSVLTSRQASYEQYF. In DNA form, the CDR3 reads TGCAGCGTACTCACCTCACGTCAGGCTTCCTACGAGCAGTACTTC.

The chain recombines TRBV6-5 with TRBJ2-1, with D maybe TRBD2 (5 bases). The tail of the sequence fits TRBJ2-7 better, so the J call may be wrong. Per germline, CDR1 MNHEY and CDR2 SVGAGI. The CDR3 is 16 residues long. The CDR3: CASSYRTLSSYNEQYF. The CDR3 DNA reads as TGTGCCAGCAGTTACCGGACTCTGAGCTCCTACAATGAGCAGTACTTC.

This clonotype was detected a few times. This chain joins TRBV25-1 and TRBJ2-5; maybe TRBD1 (5 bases). The germline V and J ends were trimmed by 2 bases and 4 bases, with 14 bases remaining between them. The CDR3 has 15 amino acids. Germline V lookup: CDR1 MGHDK, CDR2 SYGVNS. The CDR3 region has the DNA TGTGCCAGCAGTGAACTTCCAGGAAGGGGAGAGACCCAGTACTTC. This gives the protein CASSELPGRGETQYF.

V gene TRBV19 combines with J gene TRBJ1-5; D might be TRBD1 (5 bases). Looked up from germline, CDR1 is LNHDA and CDR2 is SQIVND (reference sequence). CDR3 size: 16 residues. The ends were cut back, 3 bases at V and 0 bases at J, with 12 bases in the middle. CDR3 in DNA: TGTGCCAGTAGTATTGTCAGGGCGTATAGCAATCAGCCCCAGCATTTT. This gives the protein CASSIVRAYSNQPQHF.

A few counts support this clonotype. V gene TRBV20-1 combines with J gene TRBJ2-5; a weak D match, TRBD2 (5 bases). Germline lookup yields CDR1 DFQATT and CDR2 SNEGSKA (reference sequence). This CDR3 region has 14 residues. With 0 bases removed from V and 4 bases from J, the gap between germline ends came to 12 bases. The CDR3 DNA sequence: TGCAGTGCTAGAGATTCACTAGTCGTAGAGACCCAGTACTTC. Translated: CSARDSLVVETQYF.

This rearrangement joins TRBV20-1 to TRBJ2-7, with D unresolved. Trimming took off 8 bases at V and 5 bases at J, with 22 bases between the two ends. Germline V gene data show CDR1 as DFQATT and CDR2 as SNEGSKA (reference sequence). The CDR3 loop spans 14 amino acids. The DNA of the CDR3 is TGCAGTTCCACTCATCCGGTACGAGTCGACGAGCAGTACTTC. This translates into CSSTHPVRVDEQYF.

This clonotype was counted between two and nine times. The chain couples TRBV9 to TRBJ2-3; TRBD2 aligns across 9 bases. The trim removed 4 bases at V and 1 base at J, leaving 10 bases unmatched. Germline CDR1 SGDLS, CDR2 YYNGEE. The length of the CDR3 is 17 residues. The CDR3 DNA sequence: TGTGCCAGCAGCCCCTTTGGAGCGGGAGGAGGCACAGATACGCAGTATTTT. As protein: CASSPFGAGGGTDTQYF. Full variable domain (rest looked up from reference TRBV9 and TRBJ2-3): DSGVTQTPKHLITATGQRVTLRCSPRSGDLSVYWYQQSLDQGLQFLIQYYNGEERAKGNILERFSAQQFPDLHSELNLSSLELGDSALYFCASSPFGAGGGTDTQYFGPGTRLTVL.

The table lists this clonotype with a few counts. The chain carries TRBV7-9 and TRBJ2-7; tentative D call: TRBD1 (6 bases). From germline, CDR1 is SEHNR and CDR2 FQNEAQ (reference sequence). V was shortened by 4 bases and J by 3 bases, with 10 bases between the two germline ends. This CDR3 region has 13 residues. CDR3 in amino acids: CASSSRTDYEQYF. DNA for the CDR3: TGTGCCAGCAGCTCTCGGACAGACTACGAGCAGTACTTC. Full variable domain (rest looked up from reference TRBV7-9 and TRBJ2-7): DTGVSQNPRHKITKRGQNVTFRCDPISEHNRLYWYRQTLGQGPEFLTYFQNEAQLEKSRLLSDRFSAERPKGSFSTLEIQRTEQGDSAMYLCASSSRTDYEQYFGPGTRLTVT.

This clonotype was found a few times. The rearrangement links TRBV10-3 to TRBJ2-1, with 9 bases aligning to TRBD2. Losses at the gene ends were 4 bases for V and 2 bases for J; bases not matched to a gene: 3. Germline loops: CDR1 ENHRY, CDR2 SYGVKD. The CDR3 totals 15 residues. The CDR3 here is CAISGRGGAYNEQFF. The CDR3 DNA sequence: TGTGCCATCAGTGGGCGGGGGGGCGCCTACAATGAGCAGTTCTTC.

The genes are TRBV27 and TRBJ2-7; no clear D. Per the germline V gene, CDR1 is MNHEY and CDR2 is SMNVEV (reference sequence). Trimming removed 5 bases at V and 5 bases at J, with 13 bases between. The CDR3 spans 13 residues. The CDR3 sequence is CASSPRPSNEQYF. The CDR3 DNA follows: TGTGCCAGCAGTCCCCGGCCCTCTAACGAGCAGTACTTC.

The sample holds one count of this clonotype. This rearrangement joins TRBV6-1 to TRBJ2-5; 15 bases agree with TRBD2. Losses at the gene ends were 4 bases for V and 4 bases for J; bases not matched to a gene: 1. Germline values: CDR1 MNHNS, CDR2 SASEGT. The CDR3 consists of 15 residues. The CDR3 loop is CASSGTSGGAETQYF. In DNA, the CDR3 is TGTGCCAGCAGTGGGACTAGCGGGGGGGCAGAGACCCAGTACTTC.

V usage is TRBV7-2 and J usage is TRBJ2-7; D perhaps matches TRBD2 (5 bases). There are 15 residues in the CDR3. Between the trimmed V and J ends, which lost 1 base and 2 bases, there was a span of 12 bases. CDR1 is SGHTA and CDR2 is FQGNSA in the germline V gene. The CDR3 here is CASSLVEGPTYEQYF. The CDR3 nucleotides read TGTGCCAGCAGCTTAGTAGAGGGTCCAACCTACGAGCAGTACTTC.